The following is a T cell receptor (beta chain) sequence with its context. The data stem from a study of blood T cell repertoires in COVID-19. Study processing details: For nucleated cells, counts were estimated from reference gene primer amplification. Some clones are missing from TCRdb's copy, which holds only in-frame ones; the method was immunoSEQ multiplex PCR. V, J and clone size derive from that table, while D and trimming were established from the DNA sequence. Among roughly 100,000 clones listed, over 85% were seen once. Germline CDR1 is SGHVS and CDR2 is FNYEAQ. The CDR3 consists of 16 residues. Germline trimming cut 2 bases from V and 8 bases from J; bases unmatched to any gene: 8.

This TCR was sampled from an elderly woman in a cohort sampled during active COVID-19. The chain combines TRBV7-6 with TRBJ1-4; 10 positions match TRBD1. Sequenced input: peripheral blood. CDR3 bases: TGTGCCAGCAGCTTATCCGACAGGGGGCTAGGGGAAAAACTGTTTTTT. It translates to CASSLSDRGLGEKLFF.